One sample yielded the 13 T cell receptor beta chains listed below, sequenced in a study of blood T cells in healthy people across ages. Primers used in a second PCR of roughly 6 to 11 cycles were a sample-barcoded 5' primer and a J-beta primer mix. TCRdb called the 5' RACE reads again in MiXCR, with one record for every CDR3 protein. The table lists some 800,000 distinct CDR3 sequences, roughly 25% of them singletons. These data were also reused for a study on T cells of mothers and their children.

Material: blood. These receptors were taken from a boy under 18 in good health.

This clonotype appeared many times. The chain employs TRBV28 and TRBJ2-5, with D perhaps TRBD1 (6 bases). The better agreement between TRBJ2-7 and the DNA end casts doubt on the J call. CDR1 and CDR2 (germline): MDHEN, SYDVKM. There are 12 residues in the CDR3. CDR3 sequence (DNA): TGTGCCAGCAGTCTGAACAGGGCCGAGCAGTACTTC. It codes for CASSLNRAEQYF.

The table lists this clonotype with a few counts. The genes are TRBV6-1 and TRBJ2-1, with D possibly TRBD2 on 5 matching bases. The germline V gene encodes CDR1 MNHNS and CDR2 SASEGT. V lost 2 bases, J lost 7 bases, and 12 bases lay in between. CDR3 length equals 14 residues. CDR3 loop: CASSESASLNEQFF. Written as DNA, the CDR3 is TGTGCCAGCAGTGAATCGGCTAGCTTGAATGAGCAGTTCTTC.

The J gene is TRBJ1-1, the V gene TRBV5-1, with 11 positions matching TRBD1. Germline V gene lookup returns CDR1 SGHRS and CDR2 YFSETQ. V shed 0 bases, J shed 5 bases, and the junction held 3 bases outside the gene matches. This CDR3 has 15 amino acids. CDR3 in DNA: TGCGCCAGCAGCTTGGTGGGACAGGGGGTTACTGAAGCTTTCTTT. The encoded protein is CASSLVGQGVTEAFF.

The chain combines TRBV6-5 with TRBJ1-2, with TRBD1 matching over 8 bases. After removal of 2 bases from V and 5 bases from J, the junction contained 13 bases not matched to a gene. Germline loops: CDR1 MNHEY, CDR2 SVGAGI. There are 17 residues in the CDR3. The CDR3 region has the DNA TGTGCCAGCAGTTACCACTCGGCGCAGGGGGCAAGATATGGCTACACCTTC. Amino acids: CASSYHSAQGARYGYTF.

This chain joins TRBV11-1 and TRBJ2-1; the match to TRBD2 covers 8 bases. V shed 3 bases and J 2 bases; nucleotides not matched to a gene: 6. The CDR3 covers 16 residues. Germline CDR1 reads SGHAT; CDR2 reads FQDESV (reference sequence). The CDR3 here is CASSFLTGLAYNEQFF. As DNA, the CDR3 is TGTGCCAGCAGCTTCCTGACGGGACTAGCCTACAATGAGCAGTTCTTC.

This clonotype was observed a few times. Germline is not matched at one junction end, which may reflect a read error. CDR3 sequence reads: CSVEAGTGSTLF. Here the CDR3 DNA reads TGCAGCGTTGAAGCCGGGACAGGATCTACCCTGTTC. V is TRBV29-1 and J is TRBJ2-1, with 8 bases fitting TRBD1. The CDR3 consists of 12 residues. Germline CDR1 and CDR2: SQVTM and ANQGSEA.

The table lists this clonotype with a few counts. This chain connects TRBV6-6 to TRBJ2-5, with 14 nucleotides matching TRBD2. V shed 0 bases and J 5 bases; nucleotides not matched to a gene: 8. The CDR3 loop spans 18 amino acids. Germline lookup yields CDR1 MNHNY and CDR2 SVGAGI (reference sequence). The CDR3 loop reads CASSYSRGLAGARETQYF. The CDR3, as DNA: TGTGCCAGCAGTTACTCGAGGGGACTAGCGGGGGCAAGGGAGACCCAGTACTTC.

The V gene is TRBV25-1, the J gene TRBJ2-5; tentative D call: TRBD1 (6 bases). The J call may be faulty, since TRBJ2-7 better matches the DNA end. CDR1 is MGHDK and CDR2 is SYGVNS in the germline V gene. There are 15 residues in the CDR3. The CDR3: CASSDTLGQPYEQYF. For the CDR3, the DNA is TGTGCCAGCAGTGATACCCTCGGACAGCCCTACGAGCAGTACTTC.

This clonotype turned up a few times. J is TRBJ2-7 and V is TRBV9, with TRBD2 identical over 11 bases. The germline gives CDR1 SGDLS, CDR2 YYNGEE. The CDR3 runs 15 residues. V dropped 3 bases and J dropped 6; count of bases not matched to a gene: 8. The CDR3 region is CASSATSGKRSEQYF. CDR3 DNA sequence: TGTGCCAGCAGCGCGACTAGCGGGAAAAGGAGCGAGCAGTACTTC.

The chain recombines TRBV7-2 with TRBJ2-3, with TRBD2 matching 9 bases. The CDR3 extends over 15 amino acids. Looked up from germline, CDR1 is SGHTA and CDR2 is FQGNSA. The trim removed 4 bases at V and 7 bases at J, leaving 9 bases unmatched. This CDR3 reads CASSSLAGWANTQYF. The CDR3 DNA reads TGTGCCAGCAGCTCCCTAGCGGGGTGGGCGAATACGCAGTATTTT.

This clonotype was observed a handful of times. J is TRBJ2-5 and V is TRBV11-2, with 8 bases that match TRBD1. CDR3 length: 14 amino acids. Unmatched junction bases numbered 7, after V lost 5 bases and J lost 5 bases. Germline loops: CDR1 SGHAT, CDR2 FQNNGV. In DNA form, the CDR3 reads TGTGCCAGCAGCGCGAGCAGGGGGCACGAGACCCAGTACTTC. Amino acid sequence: CASSASRGHETQYF.

CDR3 sequence reads: CSVGDSGADTQYF. DNA for the CDR3: TGCAGCGTTGGGGACAGCGGAGCAGATACGCAGTATTTT. The V gene is TRBV29-1, the J gene TRBJ2-3; 7 nucleotides align to TRBD1. This CDR3 contains 13 residues. V dropped 4 bases and J dropped 4; count of bases not matched to a gene: 5. Germline loops: CDR1 SQVTM, CDR2 ANQGSEA.

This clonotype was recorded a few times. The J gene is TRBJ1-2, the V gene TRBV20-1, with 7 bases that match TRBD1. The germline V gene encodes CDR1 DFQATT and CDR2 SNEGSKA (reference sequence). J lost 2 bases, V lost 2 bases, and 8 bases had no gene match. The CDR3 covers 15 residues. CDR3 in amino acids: CSARSGQTLNYGYTF. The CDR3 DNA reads TGCAGTGCTAGATCGGGACAGACCTTAAACTATGGCTACACCTTC.